The clone carrying this TCR beta chain was recorded a few times. What it binds is unknown. The data were taken from a study of blood T cells in healthy people across ages. Study conclusions and caveats: Unsorted PBMC input precluded a conclusive naive versus antigen-experienced comparison. Measured against age, TCR beta diversity per million T cells decreased in a roughly linear manner.

A sample-barcoded 5' primer and a J-beta primer mix were used in a second PCR of about 6 to 12 cycles. TCRdb used MiXCR to reprocess the 5' RACE reads, holding one entry per CDR3 protein. There are 550,000 to 750,000 distinct CDR3 sequences in the sample; 20% to 25% occur only once, and roughly 3.4% lies in the top ten. The CDR3 covers 11 residues. V was clipped by 4 bases and J by 8 bases, with 11 bases between them. CDR1 is SQVTM, CDR2 ANQGSEA, per germline. The sequence derives from a man between 65 and 85 years old in good health. The chain is built from TRBV29-1 and TRBJ1-2, with D perhaps TRBD1 (5 bases). Sequences were obtained from blood. This CDR3 reads CSVVQGWGYTF. CDR3 nucleotide sequence: TGCAGCGTTGTGCAGGGTTGGGGCTACACCTTC.